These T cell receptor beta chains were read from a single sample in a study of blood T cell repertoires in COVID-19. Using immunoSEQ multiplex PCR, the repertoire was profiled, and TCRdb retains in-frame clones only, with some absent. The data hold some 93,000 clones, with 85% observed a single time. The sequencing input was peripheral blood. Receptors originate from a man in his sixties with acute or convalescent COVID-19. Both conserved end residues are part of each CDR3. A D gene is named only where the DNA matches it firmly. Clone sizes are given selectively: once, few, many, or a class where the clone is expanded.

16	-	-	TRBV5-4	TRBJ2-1	TGTGCCAGCAGCCCGGTTTATGGGCGGGGTGACAATGAGCAGTTCTTC	CASSPVYGRGDNEQFF
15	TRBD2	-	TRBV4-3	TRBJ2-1	TGCGCCAGCAGCCAAGACCGCCTAGCGGTCGATGAGCAGTTCTTC	CASSQDRLAVDEQFF
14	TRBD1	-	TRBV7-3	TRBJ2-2	TGTGCCAGCAGCTTACCCGGGACAGGGGGGGAGCTGTTTTTT	CASSLPGTGGELFF
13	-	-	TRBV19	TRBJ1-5	TGTGCCAGTAGTGACAGATACAATCAGCCCCAGCATTTT	CASSDRYNQPQHF
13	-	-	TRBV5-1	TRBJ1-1	TGCGCCAGCAGCTTGGCTGGGGCCACTGAAGCTTTCTTT	CASSLAGATEAFF
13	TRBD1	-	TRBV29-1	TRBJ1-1	TGCAGCGCGCAACAGGGGATGAACACTGAAGCTTTCTTT	CSAQQGMNTEAFF
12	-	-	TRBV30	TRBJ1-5	TGTGCCTGGAGTGTACGGGGTCAGCCCCAGCATTTT	CAWSVRGQPQHF
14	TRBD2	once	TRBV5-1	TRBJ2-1	TGCGCCAGCAGCTTGGCGGGGGGGCACAATGAGCAGTTCTTC	CASSLAGGHNEQFF
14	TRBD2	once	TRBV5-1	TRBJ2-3	TGCGCCAGCAGTCGGACTAGCGGCACAGATACGCAGTATTTT	CASSRTSGTDTQYF
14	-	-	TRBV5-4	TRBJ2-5	TGTGCCAGCAGCTTGGGGCAGGGAGGAGAGACCCAGTACTTC	CASSLGQGGETQYF
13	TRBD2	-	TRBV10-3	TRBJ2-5	TGTGCCATCAGTTCTAGCGGGCAAGAGACCCAGTACTTC	CAISSSGQETQYF
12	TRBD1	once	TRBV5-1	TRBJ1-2	TGCGCCAGTTGGGACAGGACGTATGGCTACACCTTC	CASWDRTYGYTF
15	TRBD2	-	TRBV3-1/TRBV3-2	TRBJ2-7	TGTGCCAGCAGCCCCCGACTAGCCAAAGCTTACGAGCAGTACTTC	CASSPRLAKAYEQYF
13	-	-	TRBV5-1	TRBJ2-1	TGCGCCAGCAGCTCCGTGATAGTGGTTGAGCAGTTCTTC	CASSSVIVVEQFF
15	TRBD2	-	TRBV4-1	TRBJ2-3	TGCGCCAGCAGCCAAGAGGGCGGGGGGGCAGATACGCAGTATTTT	CASSQEGGGADTQYF
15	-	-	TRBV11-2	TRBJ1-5	TGTGCCAGCAGCTTTAGGGGATATAGCAATCAGCCCCAGCATTTT	CASSFRGYSNQPQHF
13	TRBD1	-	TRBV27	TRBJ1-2	TGTGCCAGCAGTTTAGGGACAGGCTTCGGCTACACCTTC	CASSLGTGFGYTF
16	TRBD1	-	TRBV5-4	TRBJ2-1	TGTGCCAGCAGCTTGGAGGGACAGGGTACTCGGAATGAGCAGTTCTTC	CASSLEGQGTRNEQFF
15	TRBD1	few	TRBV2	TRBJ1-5	TGTGCCAGCAGTGGAGACAGGGTGGGAGGTCAGCCCCAGCATTTT	CASSGDRVGGQPQHF
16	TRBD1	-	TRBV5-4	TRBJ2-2	TGTGCCAGCAGCGTAGCAGGGGGCGCGAAGACCGGGGAGCTGTTTTTT	CASSVAGGAKTGELFF
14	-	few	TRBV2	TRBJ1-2	TGTGCCAGCAGTGAGTTTCGCAGGGACTATGGCTACACCTTC	CASSEFRRDYGYTF
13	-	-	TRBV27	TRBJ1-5	TGTGCCAGCAGTTTACAGGGGAATCAGCCCCAGCATTTT	CASSLQGNQPQHF
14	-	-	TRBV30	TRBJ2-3	TGTGCCTGGAAAGGACAGCTTCGCACAGATACGCAGTATTTT	CAWKGQLRTDTQYF
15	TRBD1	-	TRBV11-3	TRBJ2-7	TGTGCCAGCAGCCCAACCCGGGACAGTCTGGGCGAGCAGTACTTC	CASSPTRDSLGEQYF
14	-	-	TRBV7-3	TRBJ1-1	TGTGCCAGCAGCTTAGGACAGACGAACACTGAAGCTTTCTTT	CASSLGQTNTEAFF
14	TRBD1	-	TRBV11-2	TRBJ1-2	TGTGCCAGCAGCTTAGAGGGACAGGCCTATGGCTACACCTTC	CASSLEGQAYGYTF
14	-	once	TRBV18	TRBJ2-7	TGTGCCAGCTCACCGGCACAGGGAGCCTACGAGCAGTACTTC	CASSPAQGAYEQYF
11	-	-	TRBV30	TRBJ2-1	TGTGCCTGGAGTGTACTCAATGAGCAGTTCTTC	CAWSVLNEQFF
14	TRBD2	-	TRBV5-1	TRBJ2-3	TGCGCCAGCAGCTTGGAAGCGGGGGCGGATACGCAGTATTTT	CASSLEAGADTQYF
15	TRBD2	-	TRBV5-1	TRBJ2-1	TGCGCCAGCAGCCCAACTAGCGGGATATACAATGAGCAGTTCTTC	CASSPTSGIYNEQFF